This T cell receptor beta chain was sequenced during a study of response to subunit inactivated influenza vaccine. The sample holds many counts of this clonotype. One entry per CDR3 protein results from TCRdb running MiXCR on the RT-PCR reads. The table lists approximately 500,000 distinct CDR3 sequences, less than 25% of them singletons. The germline V gene encodes CDR1 SGHTA and CDR2 FQGNSA. This CDR3 has 13 residues. V was cut by 1 base and J by 3 bases, with 7 bases left in between. The same data also contributed to another study, on T cells expressing NK-cell markers. Turning to that study: 5'RACE template switching with UMIs generated TCR beta cDNA. Among the experiments, several used an anti-gamma-delta TCR antibody to restrict sorting to alpha-beta TCR T cells.

The TCR was taken from a man aged 45 to 65 who received an inactivated influenza vaccine. The V call is TRBV7-2, the J call TRBJ2-7, with D hard to call. The specimen was CD4+ T cells sorted from PBMCs, collected 11 to 12 days after vaccination. Written as DNA, the CDR3 is TGTGCCAGCAGCTTAGATCCAGTCTACGAGCAGTACTTC. Translated: CASSLDPVYEQYF.